This T cell receptor (beta chain) came from a study of cytomegalovirus exposure and HLA in healthy donors. The germline CDR1 and CDR2 sequences are SGHRS and YFSETQ. Trimming took off 4 bases at V and 0 bases at J, with 11 bases between the two ends. CDR3 length: 15 residues. Study-wide findings and caveats: More clonal expansion characterized HLA-associated TCR beta chains than equally common others in a later analysis. Excluded were some V segments that proved indistinguishable, including TRBV6-2 and TRBV6-3.

Concerning this clone itself: As yet, its antigen is unknown.

With 60 Vbeta and 13 Jbeta primers, the PCR was carried out. Sequencing used immunoSEQ multiplex PCR; TCRdb keeps in-frame clones, though not all of them. The profile shows approximately 150,000 clones, about 77% of them singletons. The receptor was isolated from a female donor in good health and CMV-seronegative. V and J are TRBV5-1 and TRBJ1-5; no clear D. The sample taken for sequencing was PBMCs. The CDR3 nucleotides are TGCGCCAGCAGCGAGGGAACCTATAGCAATCAGCCCCAGCATTTT. Its protein product is CASSEGTYSNQPQHF.